This TCR beta chain comes out of a study of shared clonotypes between healthy human individuals. Study overall: Ranging from 18 to 49 in age, donors were two women and a few men.

In the original analysis: ImmunoSEQ junction-only sequences lacked quality scores, so their filtering differed. The table came from immunoSEQ multiplex PCR; TCRdb's copy has only in-frame clones and leaves some out. Clonal size and the V and J genes are those of that table, whereas D and trimming came from the DNA. The table lists hundreds of thousands of clones, 96% of them singletons. The length of the CDR3 is 13 residues. With 2 bases clipped from V and 7 bases from J, the junction kept 4 bases outside the gene matches. The germline V gene encodes CDR1 SGHAT and CDR2 FQNNGV. CD45RO negativity and positive selection for CCR7 defined naive CD8 cells, a population that excluded terminally differentiated effector memory CD45RA+ cells. Recent acute infections and vaccinations were absent in the healthy HIV-negative adult donors. About this clone itself: What it binds is unknown.

General observations from the study: Non-shared clonotypes had lower generation probabilities than clonotypes shared by all four sorted-subset donors.

The genes are TRBV11-2 and TRBJ1-1, with 7 nucleotides matching TRBD1. The TCR originated in a woman aged 25 to 45 in good health. The sample comprised naive CD8+ T cells sorted from blood. The DNA of the CDR3 is TGTGCCAGCAGCTTAAGACAGGGCTATGAAGCTTTCTTT. This codes for CASSLRQGYEAFF.